A single sample gave rise to the 5 T cell receptor beta chains below, sequenced in a study of blood T cell repertoires in COVID-19. The data were produced by immunoSEQ multiplex PCR, yet TCRdb's version contains in-frame clones alone and is incomplete. The sample holds 210,000 or so clones, around 80% seen once. The sequenced material came from peripheral blood. All receptors come from a woman in her twenties or thirties with COVID-19, enrolled during active disease.

The chain is built from TRBV10-3 and TRBJ2-5; 10 positions match TRBD2. This CDR3 is 18 amino acids long. After removal of 1 base from V and 5 bases from J, the junction contained 13 bases not matched to a gene. CDR1 is ENHRY, CDR2 SYGVKD, per germline. The DNA of the CDR3 is TGTGCCATCAGTGAGTGGGAACTAGCGGGGTCGAGGGGTGAGACCCAGTACTTC. As protein: CAISEWELAGSRGETQYF.

The chain carries TRBV11-1 and TRBJ2-1, with 10 bases lining up with TRBD2. The germline gives CDR1 SGHAT, CDR2 FQDESV (reference sequence). This CDR3 spans 15 amino acids. J gave up 8 bases and V 4 bases, and 8 bases lay outside the gene matches. In DNA form, the CDR3 reads TGTGCCAGCAGCTCAGCGGGGGGGCCCGTAGATGAGCAGTTCTTC. Its protein product is CASSSAGGPVDEQFF.

Here the CDR3 DNA reads TGTGCCAGCTCACCACGCGGGACAGGGGGCGTCTACGAGCAGTACTTC. It translates to CASSPRGTGGVYEQYF. The J gene is TRBJ2-7, the V gene TRBV18, with 12 nucleotides matching TRBD1. V lost 1 base and J lost 3; bases outside the gene matches: 4. Germline V gene sequence: CDR1 KGHSH, CDR2 LQKENI. The CDR3 runs to 16 residues.

In this sample, this clone turned up once. The chain has TRBV7-8 and TRBJ1-4; perhaps TRBD1 as D (5 bases). Trimming took off 7 bases at V and 0 bases at J, with 12 bases between the two ends. The CDR3 has 15 residues. CDR1 is SGHVS and CDR2 is FQNEAQ in the germline V gene. Here the CDR3 reads CASTGTRATNEKLFF. The CDR3 DNA reads as TGTGCCAGCACCGGGACTCGGGCAACTAATGAAAAACTGTTTTTT. Full variable domain (rest looked up from reference TRBV7-8 and TRBJ1-4): GAGVSQSPRYKVAKRGQDVALRCDPISGHVSLFWYQQALGQGPEFLTYFQNEAQLDKSGLPSDRFFAERPEGSVSTLKIQRTQQEDSAVYLCASTGTRATNEKLFFGSGTQLSVL.

This chain uses TRBV28 with TRBJ1-2; D unclear. Per germline, CDR1 MDHEN and CDR2 SYDVKM. V lost 3 bases to trimming and J lost 0 bases, with 11 bases between them. The CDR3 totals 15 residues. The DNA of the CDR3 is TGTGCCAGCAGTTTGGTGTTACAATCTAACTATGGCTACACCTTC. Protein sequence: CASSLVLQSNYGYTF.